One sample yielded the 21 T cell receptor beta chains listed below, sequenced in a study of blood T cell repertoires in COVID-19. Data came from immunoSEQ multiplex PCR; TCRdb stores just in-frame clones and leaves some out. The table has hundreds of thousands of clones, approximately 85% seen once. The sample comprised peripheral blood. Every receptor here comes from a man over 45 with COVID-19, enrolled during active disease.

CDR3 region: CASSRLRWEQFF. In DNA form, the CDR3 reads TGTGCCAGCAGCCGACTTCGGTGGGAGCAGTTCTTC. This chain connects TRBV28 to TRBJ2-1, with D unresolved. The CDR3 length is 12 residues. The germline gives CDR1 MDHEN, CDR2 SYDVKM. Trimming stripped 6 bases from V and 10 bases from J, with 13 bases between.

The chain joins TRBV4-1 to TRBJ2-7, with D possibly being TRBD2 (5 bases). The CDR3 is made up of 16 amino acids. Germline V gives CDR1 MGHRA, CDR2 YSYEKL. Trimming stripped 0 bases from V and 1 base from J, with 13 bases between. CDR3 sequence (DNA): TGCGCCAGCAGCCAAGAGCGGATAAGGACTTCCTACGAGCAGTACTTC. This encodes CASSQERIRTSYEQYF.

This clone was found a few times. V is TRBV5-8 and J is TRBJ2-5; D possibly corresponds to TRBD2 (5 bases). Between the trimmed V and J ends, which lost 2 bases and 4 bases, there was a span of 12 bases. The CDR3 covers 14 residues. Looked up from germline, CDR1 is SGHTS and CDR2 is YDEGEE. The DNA of the CDR3 is TGTGCCAGCAGCTTATCGGGGATGCGAGAGACCCAGTACTTC. It codes for CASSLSGMRETQYF. Filled out from reference TRBV5-8 and TRBJ2-5, the complete variable domain reads EAGVTQSPTHLIKTRGQQATLRCSPISGHTSVYWYQQALGLGLQFLLWYDEGEERNRGNFPPRFSGRQFPNYSSELNVNALELEDSALYLCASSLSGMRETQYFGPGTRLLVL.

The rearrangement joins TRBV19 to TRBJ1-1, with D perhaps matching TRBD1 (5 bases). CDR1 is LNHDA, CDR2 SQIVND, per germline (reference sequence). The length of the CDR3 is 16 residues. V lost 2 bases, J lost 1 base, and 14 bases lay in between. The CDR3 spells CASSIRAGLPNTEAFF. DNA for the CDR3: TGTGCCAGTAGTATAAGGGCGGGACTCCCGAACACTGAAGCTTTCTTT.

The V gene is TRBV27, the J gene TRBJ1-1, with 11 bases that match TRBD1. The junction had 5 bases not matched to a gene; V was cut back by 6 bases and J by 5 bases. CDR1 and CDR2 (germline): MNHEY, SMNVEV (reference sequence). This CDR3 comprises 14 residues. The CDR3 nucleotides read TGTGCCAGCAGACCGGACAGGGGGCTGACTGAAGCTTTCTTT. It translates to CASRPDRGLTEAFF.

This clone was recorded once. The chain has TRBV7-3 and TRBJ2-1; possible D gene TRBD2, 6 bases. There are 16 residues in the CDR3. Trimming pared 5 bases from V and 0 bases from J, leaving 14 bases between. Germline V gene lookup returns CDR1 SGHTA and CDR2 FQGTGA. As DNA, the CDR3 is TGTGCCAGCAGCCTTAGCGGTCCTGGCTCCTACAATGAGCAGTTCTTC. Amino acid sequence: CASSLSGPGSYNEQFF.

This clone appeared a few times. The rearrangement joins TRBV19 to TRBJ1-5, with D possibly being TRBD1 (6 bases). The CDR3 loop spans 15 amino acids. Trimming shortened V by 4 bases and J by 3 bases, and 13 bases separated the two germline ends. In germline, CDR1 is LNHDA, CDR2 SQIVND (reference sequence). The CDR3 spells CASSKQGRDNQPQHF. The CDR3 DNA follows: TGTGCCAGTAGTAAACAGGGAAGAGACAATCAGCCCCAGCATTTT.

J is TRBJ2-3 and V is TRBV14; 10 positions agree with TRBD1. This CDR3 is 17 amino acids long. With 4 bases clipped from V and 3 bases from J, the junction kept 10 bases outside the gene matches. The germline gives CDR1 SGHDN, CDR2 FVKESK. The CDR3 here is CASSLPFGQGGTDTQYF. CDR3 nucleotides: TGTGCCAGCAGCCTTCCTTTCGGACAGGGGGGGACAGATACGCAGTATTTT.

Turning to this clone: This sample includes further DNA sequences coding for the same CDR3. This chain uses TRBV7-3 with TRBJ2-1; TRBD2 matches 8 bases. The length of the CDR3 is 14 residues. V lost 2 bases to trimming and J lost 8 bases; unmatched junction nucleotides: 5. Germline CDR1 is SGHTA and CDR2 is FQGTGA. CDR3 sequence (DNA): TGTGCCAGCAGCTTACGGGGGGGCCGTGATGAGCAGTTCTTC. It yields the protein CASSLRGGRDEQFF.

The chain has TRBV5-4 and TRBJ2-7; 8 nucleotides agree with TRBD1. J lost 3 bases, V lost 4 bases, and 6 bases had no gene match. The germline V gene has CDR1 SGHNT and CDR2 YYREEE (reference sequence). The CDR3 runs to 14 residues. CDR3 DNA: TGTGCCAGCAGCCACGTGGACAGGGTCTACGAGCAGTACTTC. Translated, it gives CASSHVDRVYEQYF.

The CDR3 protein is CASSLVDTGELFF. CDR3 nucleotide sequence: TGTGCCAGCAGCCTAGTAGACACCGGGGAGCTGTTTTTT. The chain recombines TRBV5-5 with TRBJ2-2; D is unclear. Germline CDR1 SGHKS, CDR2 YYEKEE (reference sequence). The length of the CDR3 is 13 residues. The V end was cut by 4 bases, the J end by 3 bases, with 7 bases between.

This chain connects TRBV5-1 to TRBJ2-1; TRBD2 aligns across 8 bases. Germline lookup yields CDR1 SGHRS and CDR2 YFSETQ. The V gene end was trimmed by 1 base and the J gene end by 8 bases; junction bases not matched to a gene: 5. The CDR3 length is 14 residues. Here the CDR3 reads CASSLRGGSDEQFF. The CDR3 region has the DNA TGCGCCAGCAGCTTGCGGGGGGGCAGCGATGAGCAGTTCTTC.

The chain recombines TRBV5-4 with TRBJ2-5; 7 bases are shared with TRBD2. V trimming: 4 bases; J trimming: 1 base; junction bases outside the gene matches: 10. Germline V gene data show CDR1 as SGHNT and CDR2 as YYREEE (reference sequence). The CDR3 totals 16 residues. In nucleotides, the CDR3 is TGTGCCAGCAGCATCCCAGCAGCGGGGCCCCAAGAGACCCAGTACTTC. It translates to CASSIPAAGPQETQYF.

The V gene is TRBV11-2, the J gene TRBJ1-1; D gene uncertain. Per germline, CDR1 SGHAT and CDR2 FQNNGV. The V gene lost 5 bases and the J gene lost 1 base, with 5 bases spanning the gap. There are 12 residues in the CDR3. The CDR3, as DNA: TGTGCCAGCAGCCTTTGGAACACTGAAGCTTTCTTT. Amino acids: CASSLWNTEAFF.

Written as DNA, the CDR3 is TGTGCCTGCGATCAGGGGCCTTTTCAGCCCCAGCATTTT. Translation: CACDQGPFQPQHF. V usage is TRBV30 and J usage is TRBJ1-5; a weak D match, TRBD1 (6 bases). V lost 6 bases to trimming and J lost 6 bases, with 15 bases between them. The CDR3 contains 13 residues. Germline lookup yields CDR1 GTSNPN and CDR2 SVGIG (reference sequence).

The genes are TRBV28 and TRBJ1-2; D gene unclear. Trimming removed 6 bases from V and 1 base from J, with 6 bases in between. Germline CDR1 and CDR2: MDHEN and SYDVKM. The CDR3 spans 12 residues. The CDR3 region is CASRAGNYGYTF. In DNA, the CDR3 is TGTGCCAGCAGAGCGGGTAACTATGGCTACACCTTC.

The chain recombines TRBV18 with TRBJ2-7; 7 nucleotides match TRBD2. The CDR3 length is 13 residues. Germline V gives CDR1 KGHSH, CDR2 LQKENI. The V gene end was trimmed by 3 bases and the J gene end by 6 bases; junction bases not matched to a gene: 5. The CDR3 here is CASSPLGGFEQYF. The CDR3 nucleotides are TGTGCCAGCTCACCTTTGGGGGGGTTCGAGCAGTACTTC.

The chain uses TRBV7-3 and TRBJ1-1; a weak D match, TRBD1 (5 bases). V lost 5 bases and J lost 7, with 11 bases in between. Germline CDR1 and CDR2: SGHTA and FQGTGA. The CDR3 consists of 12 residues. The CDR3 spells CASSPLRGEAFF. The CDR3 DNA reads as TGTGCCAGCAGCCCCCTAAGGGGTGAAGCTTTCTTT.

V gene TRBV5-5 combines with J gene TRBJ1-6, with a possible D match to TRBD1 (5 bases). Per germline, CDR1 SGHKS and CDR2 YYEKEE (reference sequence). V shed 5 bases and J shed 6 bases, with 18 bases lying between them. CDR3 length: 16 residues. The CDR3 loop reads CASSYSGIRGNSPLHF. CDR3 nucleotide sequence: TGTGCCAGCAGTTATTCAGGGATTCGAGGTAATTCACCCCTCCACTTT.

The gene calls are TRBV4-3 and TRBJ2-1; possibly TRBD2 for D (6 bases). The V end lost 1 base, the J end lost 7 bases, and 17 bases lay between the germline ends. Germline CDR1 LGHNA, CDR2 YSLEER. The CDR3 loop spans 16 amino acids. The CDR3 nucleotides are TGCGCCAGCAGCCAAGCTCCCCTAGGAGGGTTGAATGAGCAGTTCTTC. Its protein is CASSQAPLGGLNEQFF.

The chain employs TRBV19 and TRBJ2-7; TRBD1 matches 9 bases. The CDR3 covers 15 residues. The V gene's germline CDR1 is LNHDA and CDR2 SQIVND (reference sequence). The V and J ends lost 7 bases and 2 bases, in that order; junction bases with no gene match: 9. CDR3: CASNDPGQGTYEQYF. The CDR3 coding sequence is TGTGCCAGTAACGATCCGGGACAGGGAACCTACGAGCAGTACTTC.